The 20 T cell receptor beta chains listed next were all sequenced from one sample in a study of blood T cell repertoires in COVID-19. The data were produced by immunoSEQ multiplex PCR, yet TCRdb's version contains in-frame clones alone and is incomplete. The sample lists about 33,000 clones; approximately 86% were seen once. Input material: peripheral blood. Source of these receptors: a woman aged 80 or older with active or convalescent COVID-19.

This clone was counted between two and nine times. V and J are TRBV6-1 and TRBJ2-7, with D possibly being TRBD2 (5 bases). Germline V gives CDR1 MNHNS, CDR2 SASEGT. The CDR3 length is 14 residues. V lost 2 bases and J 2 bases, leaving 10 bases between the germline ends. The CDR3 nucleotides are TGTGCCAGCAGTGAACAGCCGGGAACCTACGAGCAGTACTTC. Its protein product is CASSEQPGTYEQYF.

The chain joins TRBV6-6 to TRBJ2-1; D might be TRBD2 (5 bases). Germline CDR1 and CDR2: MNHNY and SVGAGI (reference sequence). This CDR3 contains 16 residues. The V gene lost 0 bases and the J gene lost 6 bases, with 15 bases spanning the gap. The CDR3 bases are TGTGCCAGCAGTTACTCGAGGGAGAGACAAGGCAATGAGCAGTTCTTC. It codes for CASSYSRERQGNEQFF.

The chain joins TRBV11-3 to TRBJ2-2; TRBD2 agrees at 8 bases. Germline CDR1 is SGHNT and CDR2 is YENEEA. The V gene end was trimmed by 2 bases and the J gene end by 7 bases; junction bases not matched to a gene: 12. CDR3 length equals 17 residues. CDR3 DNA: TGTGCCAGCAGCTTAATAGCGGGATCCTCCCGGATCGGGGAGCTGTTTTTT. It yields the protein CASSLIAGSSRIGELFF. The entire variable domain, with the rest obtained from reference TRBV11-3 and TRBJ2-2, is as follows: EAGVVQSPRYKIIEKKQPVAFWCNPISGHNTLYWYLQNLGQGPELLIRYENEEAVDDSQLPKDRFSAERLKGVDSTLKIQPAELGDSAVYLCASSLIAGSSRIGELFFGEGSRLTVL.

V and J are TRBV7-9 and TRBJ2-1; possible D gene TRBD2, 6 bases. The CDR3 is made up of 14 amino acids. V gave up 1 base and J gave up 8 bases, with 12 bases separating them. Germline values: CDR1 SEHNR, CDR2 FQNEAQ (reference sequence). CDR3 coding DNA: TGTGCCAGCAGCTTAGGACCCGCGGGACATGAGCAGTTCTTC. Residues: CASSLGPAGHEQFF.

V gene TRBV6-1 combines with J gene TRBJ1-1, with TRBD1 identical over 8 bases. Losses at the gene ends were 2 bases for V and 10 bases for J; bases not matched to a gene: 6. This CDR3 is 13 amino acids long. CDR1 is MNHNS and CDR2 is SASEGT in the germline V gene. The CDR3: CASSEWAGGRAFF. CDR3 nucleotides: TGTGCCAGCAGTGAATGGGCAGGGGGCCGAGCTTTCTTT.

The chain recombines TRBV5-1 with TRBJ1-3; 8 bases line up with TRBD1. The length of the CDR3 is 16 residues. Looked up from germline, CDR1 is SGHRS and CDR2 is YFSETQ. J was trimmed by 4 bases and V by 2 bases; bases with no gene match: 8. This chain's CDR3 is CASSFNQGASGNTIYF. CDR3 coding DNA: TGCGCCAGCAGCTTCAACCAGGGGGCTTCCGGAAACACCATATATTTT.

This clone was picked up a small number of times. The chain couples TRBV19 to TRBJ1-2, with 7 bases identical to TRBD1. Trimming took 1 base from V and 2 from J; bases not matched to a gene: 4. CDR3 length: 15 residues. Germline V lookup: CDR1 LNHDA, CDR2 SQIVND (reference sequence). The CDR3 protein is CASSIGGTANYGYTF. The CDR3 DNA reads TGTGCCAGTAGTATAGGAGGGACAGCCAACTATGGCTACACCTTC.

The chain has TRBV18 and TRBJ2-7; 7 bases fit TRBD1. Germline-derived CDR1 and CDR2 are KGHSH and LQKENI. J lost 1 base, V lost 4 bases, and 7 bases had no gene match. This CDR3 region has 15 residues. DNA for the CDR3: TGTGCCAGCTCACATGGACAGGATCTTTCCTACGAGCAGTACTTC. Translating it yields CASSHGQDLSYEQYF.

The chain uses TRBV27 and TRBJ2-1, with 13 nucleotides matching TRBD2. Germline V gives CDR1 MNHEY, CDR2 SMNVEV (reference sequence). Trimming took 6 bases from V and 9 from J; bases not matched to a gene: 17. This CDR3 is 18 amino acids long. The CDR3 DNA follows: TGTGCCAGCAGCAGTTTGTGGACTAGCGGGAGAGTTAATACTGAGCAGTTCTTC. Translation gives CASSSLWTSGRVNTEQFF.

The chain links TRBV19 to TRBJ2-1; D ambiguous. There are 14 residues in the CDR3. Deletions cut 1 base from V and 4 bases from J, with 8 bases between. The germline V gene encodes CDR1 LNHDA and CDR2 SQIVND (reference sequence). The CDR3 DNA follows: TGTGCCAGTAGTATAGGAGGCCAATACAATGAGCAGTTCTTC. Amino acids: CASSIGGQYNEQFF.

The V gene is TRBV30, the J gene TRBJ1-5; 7 bases are shared with TRBD1. There are 14 residues in the CDR3. CDR1 and CDR2 from the germline V gene are GTSNPN and SVGIG (reference sequence). Trimming at V came to 4 bases and at J to 3 bases, leaving 6 bases not matched to a gene. The CDR3 spells CAWNRQGNNQPQHF. Here the CDR3 DNA reads TGTGCCTGGAATCGACAGGGAAACAATCAGCCCCAGCATTTT.

J is TRBJ2-1 and V is TRBV5-1; 8 bases are a match to TRBD2. The germline CDR1 and CDR2 sequences are SGHRS and YFSETQ. J gave up 3 bases and V 0 bases, and 2 bases lay outside the gene matches. The CDR3 runs 15 residues. CDR3 nucleotides: TGCGCCAGCAGCTTGGCTCTAGCGGGCTACAATGAGCAGTTCTTC. Encoded protein: CASSLALAGYNEQFF.

The chain is built from TRBV24-1 and TRBJ1-5, with 8 bases that match TRBD1. The CDR3 length is 16 residues. Trimming cost V 4 bases and J 2 bases; bases outside gene matches: 6. The germline CDR1 and CDR2 sequences are KGHDR and SFDVKD. The CDR3 loop reads CATSDSTGGGNQPQHF. The CDR3 DNA is TGTGCCACCAGTGACTCTACAGGGGGAGGCAATCAGCCCCAGCATTTT.

The gene calls are TRBV3-1 (or the pseudogene TRBV3-2) and TRBJ1-2, with 7 nucleotides matching TRBD1. The CDR3 sequence is 14 residues long. J gave up 3 bases and V 2 bases, and 3 bases lay outside the gene matches. Per the germline V gene, CDR1 is LGHDT and CDR2 is YNNKEL (reference sequence). The CDR3 region has the DNA TGTGCCAGCAGCCAACGACAGGGAGACTATGGCTACACCTTC. This sequence encodes CASSQRQGDYGYTF.

This chain uses TRBV7-8 with TRBJ1-6, with TRBD1 identical over 8 bases. The CDR3 totals 13 residues. CDR1 is SGHVS and CDR2 is FQNEAQ in the germline V gene. V shed 5 bases, J shed 11 bases, and the junction held 5 bases outside the gene matches. The CDR3 reads CASSLGQGTPLHF. As DNA, the CDR3 is TGTGCCAGCAGCCTCGGACAGGGAACACCCCTCCACTTT.

The V and J genes are TRBV11-3 and TRBJ1-1; D is unresolved. This CDR3 has 13 amino acids. V lost 4 bases and J 10 bases, leaving 16 bases between the germline ends. Germline CDR1 is SGHNT and CDR2 is YENEEA. This CDR3 is CASSSQPETVAFF. Written as DNA, the CDR3 is TGTGCCAGCAGCTCCCAACCCGAAACGGTAGCTTTCTTT.

This rearrangement joins TRBV10-3 to TRBJ2-5; 14 bases agree with TRBD2. From germline, CDR1 is ENHRY and CDR2 SYGVKD. Germline trimming cut 5 bases from V and 5 bases from J; bases unmatched to any gene: 7. CDR3 size: 16 residues. CDR3 sequence: CAISKGLAGAGETQYF. For the CDR3, the DNA is TGTGCCATCAGTAAGGGACTAGCGGGAGCTGGGGAGACCCAGTACTTC.

This sequence joins TRBV15 and TRBJ1-5; no clear D. V lost 3 bases and J lost 2, with 11 bases in between. CDR3 length: 15 amino acids. Germline V CDR1 and CDR2: LNHNV, YYDKDF (reference sequence). CDR3: CATSRVGVGNQPQHF. The CDR3 DNA follows: TGTGCCACCAGCAGGGTCGGAGTGGGCAATCAGCCCCAGCATTTT.

The J gene is TRBJ1-5, the V gene TRBV5-4; 10 bases line up with TRBD1. The CDR3 is 16 amino acids. Germline loops: CDR1 SGHNT, CDR2 YYREEE (reference sequence). V lost 4 bases, J lost 3 bases, and 7 bases stayed unmatched. As DNA, the CDR3 is TGTGCCAGCAGCACCGGACAGGGGGACGACAATCAGCCCCAGCATTTT. It encodes CASSTGQGDDNQPQHF.

The rearrangement joins TRBV18 to TRBJ2-7, with 8 bases matching TRBD2. V lost 2 bases and J lost 3; bases outside the gene matches: 6. CDR3 length: 15 amino acids. Germline CDR1 is KGHSH and CDR2 is LQKENI. The CDR3 DNA reads as TGTGCCAGCTCACCAGAACTAGCGGAACGCTACGAGCAGTACTTC. The encoded protein is CASSPELAERYEQYF.